Listed below are T cell receptor beta chains from one sample, sequenced in a study of blood T cell repertoires in COVID-19. Assay: immunoSEQ multiplex PCR; the TCRdb copy retains only in-frame clones and omits some. The table lists about 270,000 clones, 90% of them singletons. Sequencing was done on a sample of PBMCs or T cells enriched from blood (not recorded which). These receptors all stem from a woman aged 25 to 39 with acute COVID-19. Each CDR3 is given with its conserved first and last residue. D genes are given only for firm matches. Size values are once, few and many counts, or a class for expanded clones, and some rows have none.

D,size,V,J,DNA,CDR3
TRBD1,.,TRBV24-1,TRBJ1-3,TGTGCCACCAGTGCCGGGACAGGGGGAAACACCATATATTTT,CATSAGTGGNTIYF
TRBD1,.,TRBV19,TRBJ1-5,TGTGCCAGTTCTGCCGGGACAGGGGGCGGCACTCAGCCCCAGCATTTT,CASSAGTGGGTQPQHF
.,.,TRBV24-1,TRBJ1-6,TGTGCCACCAGTGACCCCCTCGGACCCCTCCACTTT,CATSDPLGPLHF
.,.,TRBV10-3,TRBJ2-3,TGTGCCATCAGTGCCGAGAGGGAGGCAAGAGATACGCAGTATTTT,CAISAEREARDTQYF
.,.,TRBV12-3/TRBV12-4,TRBJ1-2,TGTGCCAGCACTAACAGGGTGGGCTATGGCTACACCTTC,CASTNRVGYGYTF
.,few,TRBV12-3/TRBV12-4,TRBJ2-1,TGTGCCAGCATCACCGGGGGTGAGCAGTTCTTC,CASITGGEQFF
.,.,TRBV10-3,TRBJ2-1,TGTGCCATCAGTGATGGGACTGACAATGAGCAGTTCTTC,CAISDGTDNEQFF
TRBD2,.,TRBV29-1,TRBJ2-4,TGCAGCGTTGAAAGGGCGACTAGCGGCAGGGACATTCAGTACTTC,CSVERATSGRDIQYF
.,.,TRBV5-1,TRBJ1-1,TGCGCCAGCAGCTTGGTTTTTTCCGCTGAAGCTTTCTTT,CASSLVFSAEAFF
TRBD1,.,TRBV19,TRBJ1-5,TGTGCCAGTACCTGGACAGGGGGAACTCAGCCCCAGCATTTT,CASTWTGGTQPQHF
TRBD1,once,TRBV27,TRBJ1-5,TGTGCCAGCAGAAGGACAGGGGATCAGCCCCAGCATTTT,CASRRTGDQPQHF
.,.,TRBV7-9,TRBJ1-1,TGTGCCAGCATGTTGCGGGAGACACCCGCCATGAACACTGAAGCTTTCTTT,CASMLRETPAMNTEAFF
.,once,TRBV5-4,TRBJ1-4,TGTGCCAGCAGCTTGGAAGGGAGGCGGGAAAAACTGTTTTTT,CASSLEGRREKLFF
TRBD2,.,TRBV6-5,TRBJ2-7,TGTGCCAGCAGTTACATCAGCGGGATCTCCTACGAGCAGTACTTC,CASSYISGISYEQYF
.,.,TRBV29-1,TRBJ1-2,TGCAGCGTTGAAGCGGGGGGCCATGGCTACACCTTC,CSVEAGGHGYTF
.,.,TRBV7-9,TRBJ2-1,TGTGCCAGCAGCCTTGTGCTCGGGTACAATGAGCAGTTCTTC,CASSLVLGYNEQFF
TRBD1,few,TRBV27,TRBJ2-3,TGTGCCAGCAGTTTCCTCCTCCGGGACAGGGATATGAATACGCAGTATTTT,CASSFLLRDRDMNTQYF
.,.,TRBV5-1,TRBJ1-2,TGCGCCAGCAGGCCTCAGGGGAGTAACTATGGCTACACCTTC,CASRPQGSNYGYTF
.,.,TRBV6-6,TRBJ2-1,TGTGCCAGCAGTTACTCGGGACTCCCGAGCGATGAGCAGTTCTTC,CASSYSGLPSDEQFF
.,.,TRBV28,TRBJ2-1,TGTGCCAGCAGCCTCAGCGGGCCACCCTACAATGAGCAGTTCTTC,CASSLSGPPYNEQFF
TRBD2,.,TRBV7-3,TRBJ2-1,TGTGCCAGCAGCTTAGGGGGGACTATAAACAATGAGCAGTTCTTC,CASSLGGTINNEQFF
TRBD1,.,TRBV3-1/TRBV3-2,TRBJ1-1,TGTGCCAGCAGCCAGGACAGGGTTGCTATGAACACTGAAGCTTTCTTT,CASSQDRVAMNTEAFF
TRBD1,.,TRBV28,TRBJ1-5,TGTGCCAGCAGTTTACCCATACAGGGGGTCCAGCCCCAGCATTTT,CASSLPIQGVQPQHF
.,.,TRBV3-1/TRBV3-2,TRBJ2-3,TGTGCCAGCAGCCAAGATGGCCTTAGCACAGATACGCAGTATTTT,CASSQDGLSTDTQYF
TRBD1,.,TRBV5-6,TRBJ2-1,TGTGCCAGCAGCCCAAGACAGGGGGACTACAATGAGCAGTTCTTC,CASSPRQGDYNEQFF
.,.,TRBV18,TRBJ2-7,TGTGCCAGCTCACCAGGAGAGACAGAGGCCGAGCAGTACTTC,CASSPGETEAEQYF
TRBD2,.,TRBV14,TRBJ2-1,TGTGCCAGCAGCCAAGATCGTAGCGGGAGGGCCCTCTTCGATGAGCAGTTCTTC,CASSQDRSGRALFDEQFF
.,.,TRBV24-1,TRBJ1-5,TGTGCCACCAGCGGCGGACCGGGGGGAAATCAGCCCCAGCATTTT,CATSGGPGGNQPQHF
.,.,TRBV3-1/TRBV3-2,TRBJ1-5,TGTGCCAGCAGCCCTACTATCATAACGATAGACTGCAATCAGCCCCAGCATTTT,CASSPTIITIDCNQPQHF
TRBD2,.,TRBV12-5,TRBJ2-1,TGTGCTAGTGGTAAACAAACCAAATCAACTGAAAAAGCGGGATGGCTCTACAATGAGCAGTTCTTC,CASGKQTKSTEKAGWLYNEQFF
.,.,TRBV3-1/TRBV3-2,TRBJ1-1,TGTGCCAGCAGCCAAGAGGTGGGAGGGACCACGAACACTGAAGCTTTCTTT,CASSQEVGGTTNTEAFF
TRBD2,.,TRBV15,TRBJ2-5,TGTGCCACCAGCAGATCCCTGGGACTAGCGGGAGAGACCCAGTACTTC,CATSRSLGLAGETQYF
.,.,TRBV4-3,TRBJ2-7,TGCGCCAGCAGCCAAGATGAGGAGGGGCCCTACTCCTACGAGCAGTACTTC,CASSQDEEGPYSYEQYF
.,.,TRBV2,TRBJ1-1,TGTGCCAGCAGTGTATCGGGAGGCAACACTGAAGCTTTCTTT,CASSVSGGNTEAFF
.,.,TRBV19,TRBJ2-1,TGTGCCAGTAGTATCTCGGGCTACAATGAGCAGTTCTTC,CASSISGYNEQFF
TRBD1,.,TRBV4-1,TRBJ2-7,TGCGCCAGCAGCCAGGACAGGGACTTGTATGGCGAGCAGTACTTC,CASSQDRDLYGEQYF
TRBD1,.,TRBV28,TRBJ1-2,TGTGCCAGCAGTTTAGGACAGGGGGCGCTTGTCTATGGCTACACCTTC,CASSLGQGALVYGYTF
TRBD2,.,TRBV11-3,TRBJ2-7,TGTGCCAGCAGCTGTGAGGGGGCGGGAGGGCCTGGAAACGAGCAGTACTTC,CASSCEGAGGPGNEQYF
.,.,TRBV11-2,TRBJ2-5,TGTGCCAGCACCGCAAACCCCTCTAGATCAGAGACCCAGTACTTC,CASTANPSRSETQYF
.,.,TRBV13,TRBJ1-6,TGTGCCAGCAGCTCTAACAGGGAGTCCTCTTCACCCCTCCACTTT,CASSSNRESSSPLHF
TRBD2,.,TRBV27,TRBJ2-3,TGTGCCAGCAGTTTTTTAGCGGGAGCCGATACGCAGTATTTT,CASSFLAGADTQYF
.,.,TRBV7-2,TRBJ2-2,TGTGCCAGCAGCTTAGTGGTCAGGGTCACCGGGGAGCTGTTTTTT,CASSLVVRVTGELFF
TRBD2,.,TRBV2,TRBJ2-2,TGTGTCAGCGGGAGGACCACAACGAACACCGGGGAGCTGTTTTTT,CVSGRTTTNTGELFF
.,few,TRBV6-4,TRBJ2-3,TGTGCCAGCAGTGACTCAGGGGTAACGGGCACAGATACGCAGTATTTT,CASSDSGVTGTDTQYF
.,.,TRBV18,TRBJ1-1,TGTGCCAGCTCACCAGCGGACATGAACACTGAAGCTTTCTTT,CASSPADMNTEAFF
.,.,TRBV6-2/TRBV6-3,TRBJ2-7,TGTGCCAGCAGTTTACAGGGACGGCCGGGAGAGCAGTACTTC,CASSLQGRPGEQYF